The 28 T cell receptor beta chains in this list originate from one sample, sequenced in a study of blood T cells in healthy people across ages. Combining a sample-barcoded 5' primer with a J-beta primer mix, a second PCR ran for 7 to 11 cycles. Each CDR3 protein gets one entry after TCRdb re-called the 5' RACE reads with MiXCR. The sample gives roughly 1,800,000 distinct CDR3 sequences, roughly 52% of which show up once; approximately 2% is in the top ten. Sequenced input: blood. The receptors here all came from a woman between 40 and 55 years old in good health.

V and J are TRBV10-1 and TRBJ2-7, with a weak D call TRBD1 (5 bases). Germline V gene sequence: CDR1 WNHNN, CDR2 SYGVQD (reference sequence). The CDR3 covers 14 residues. Trimming shortened V by 2 bases and J by 3 bases, and 11 bases separated the two germline ends. DNA of the CDR3: TGCGCCAGCAGTGAGGGCAGGGTGGGCTACGAGCAGTACTTC. Translated: CASSEGRVGYEQYF.

This clonotype was observed a handful of times. V usage is TRBV13 and J usage is TRBJ2-7; 11 bases align to TRBD2. Germline assignment: CDR1 PRHDT and CDR2 FYEKMQ (reference sequence). The V gene end was trimmed by 5 bases and the J gene end by 1 base; junction bases not matched to a gene: 4. The CDR3 runs to 15 residues. CDR3 sequence: CASSMRTSGSYEQYF. CDR3 bases: TGTGCCAGCAGCATGCGGACTAGCGGGTCCTACGAGCAGTACTTC.

This clonotype was detected a few times. The chain has TRBV25-1 and TRBJ2-3; 7 nucleotides agree with TRBD2. The CDR3 consists of 18 residues. Losses at the gene ends were 1 base for V and 3 bases for J; bases not matched to a gene: 13. Looked up from germline, CDR1 is MGHDK and CDR2 is SYGVNS. CDR3 residues: CASSEFPVTSLRTDTQYF. The CDR3 region has the DNA TGTGCCAGCAGTGAATTTCCAGTGACTAGCTTGCGTACAGATACGCAGTATTTT.

The chain uses TRBV3-1 and TRBJ1-2, with 7 bases matching TRBD1. Germline CDR1 and CDR2: LGHDT and YNNKEL (reference sequence). The CDR3 has 14 residues. J lost 8 bases, V lost 0 bases, and 6 bases had no gene match. CDR3 in amino acids: CASSQEGRGSGYTF. DNA of the CDR3: TGTGCCAGCAGCCAAGAAGGCAGGGGGAGCGGCTACACCTTC.

In nucleotides, the CDR3 is TGTGCCAGCAGCGAGGCGTATCCCCACACTGAAGCTTTCTTT. It codes for CASSEAYPHTEAFF. This chain links TRBV7-2 with TRBJ1-1; D call uncertain. CDR1 is SGHTA and CDR2 is FQGNSA in the germline V gene. V was shortened by 5 bases and J by 3 bases, with 13 bases between the two germline ends. CDR3 size: 14 residues.

This clonotype was recorded once. J is TRBJ2-1 and V is TRBV6-5; D ambiguous. Per the germline V gene, CDR1 is MNHEY and CDR2 is SVGAGI. V lost 0 bases, J lost 7 bases, and 7 bases lay in between. This CDR3 is built from 13 residues. The CDR3 bases are TGTGCCAGCAGTTACTCCGATAAGAATGAGCAGTTCTTC. This gives the protein CASSYSDKNEQFF.

The chain recombines TRBV4-2 with TRBJ2-5, with TRBD2 matching over 8 bases. Trimming took 0 bases from V and 1 from J; bases not matched to a gene: 1. Per germline, CDR1 LGHNA and CDR2 YNFKEQ. The CDR3 has 15 residues. Written as DNA, the CDR3 is TGTGCCAGCAGCCAAGAGCTAGCGGGCCAAGAGACCCAGTACTTC. Residues: CASSQELAGQETQYF.

The rearrangement joins TRBV13 to TRBJ1-1, with 9 positions matching TRBD1. The CDR3 is 15 amino acids. The V gene end was trimmed by 4 bases and the J gene end by 4 bases; junction bases not matched to a gene: 7. Germline CDR1 PRHDT, CDR2 FYEKMQ (reference sequence). The chain's CDR3 is CASSYPTGGFTEAFF. CDR3 nucleotide sequence: TGTGCCAGCAGCTACCCGACAGGGGGATTCACTGAAGCTTTCTTT. The variable domain in full, with the rest retrieved from reference TRBV13 and TRBJ1-1, is AAGVIQSPRHLIKEKRETATLKCYPIPRHDTVYWYQQGPGQDPQFLISFYEKMQSDKGSIPDRFSAQQFSDYHSELNMSSLELGDSALYFCASSYPTGGFTEAFFGQGTRLTVV.

This clonotype came up a few times. This sequence joins TRBV29-1 and TRBJ2-5; weak D call: TRBD1 (5 bases). Trimming left V 5 bases short and J 2 bases short, with 12 bases between. The CDR3 loop spans 13 amino acids. Germline V gene sequence: CDR1 SQVTM, CDR2 ANQGSEA. As DNA, the CDR3 is TGCAGCGTTAGACTCTCAGGGCAAGAGACCCAGTACTTC. This encodes CSVRLSGQETQYF.

This clonotype has a handful of counts. The chain carries TRBV20-1 and TRBJ1-6; D possibly corresponds to TRBD1 (6 bases). V shed 3 bases and J shed 6 bases, with 18 bases lying between them. Germline V CDR1 and CDR2: DFQATT, SNEGSKA (reference sequence). CDR3 length equals 16 residues. The CDR3 bases are TGCAGTGCTAGCGGGCGAGGCACAGGGATTAATTCACCCCTCCACTTT. Its translation: CSASGRGTGINSPLHF.

The V and J genes are TRBV5-1 and TRBJ2-3; D perhaps matches TRBD2 (6 bases). The CDR3 extends over 16 amino acids. Germline V CDR1 and CDR2: SGHRS, YFSETQ. V shed 4 bases and J shed 1 base, with 16 bases lying between them. CDR3 bases: TGCGCCAGCAGCCCGTCGATTAGCGGACGCACAGATACGCAGTATTTT. As protein: CASSPSISGRTDTQYF. The variable domain in full, completed from reference TRBV5-1 and TRBJ2-3, reads KAGVTQTPRYLIKTRGQQVTLSCSPISGHRSVSWYQQTPGQGLQFLFEYFSETQRNKGNFPGRFSGRQFSNSRSEMNVSTLELGDSALYLCASSPSISGRTDTQYFGPGTRLTVL.

A few counts support this clonotype. This chain connects TRBV20-1 to TRBJ2-1; D is tentatively TRBD1 or TRBD2 (6 bases each). Trimming pared 6 bases from V and 9 bases from J, leaving 12 bases between. This CDR3 has 11 residues. CDR1 DFQATT and CDR2 SNEGSKA come from the germline V gene (reference sequence). The CDR3 loop reads CSAQGGSEQFF. The CDR3 DNA follows: TGCAGTGCCCAAGGGGGGAGTGAGCAGTTCTTC.

This clonotype showed up just a few times. V usage is TRBV25-1 and J usage is TRBJ2-7; D not resolved. The CDR3 is made up of 13 amino acids. Deletions cut 6 bases from V and 0 bases from J, with 9 bases between. Germline CDR1 and CDR2: MGHDK and SYGVNS. CDR3 sequence (DNA): TGTGCCAGCAGACCCCAGAGCTCCTACGAGCAGTACTTC. It specifies CASRPQSSYEQYF.

CDR3 loop: CASSPRARADNEQFF. CDR3 DNA: TGTGCCAGCAGCCCCCGGGCCCGCGCCGACAATGAGCAGTTCTTC. This chain connects TRBV3-1 to TRBJ2-1; D is ambiguous. Germline CDR1 is LGHDT and CDR2 is YNNKEL (reference sequence). The V and J ends lost 4 bases and 5 bases respectively, with 15 bases between them. The CDR3 length is 15 residues.

The rearrangement links TRBV20-1 to TRBJ2-7; 10 bases match TRBD2. The CDR3 has 15 amino acids. V shed 1 base and J 2 bases; nucleotides not matched to a gene: 5. The V gene's germline CDR1 is DFQATT and CDR2 SNEGSKA (reference sequence). CDR3: CSARGLAGATYEQYF. For the CDR3, the DNA is TGCAGTGCTAGAGGGCTAGCGGGGGCTACCTACGAGCAGTACTTC.

V gene TRBV20-1 combines with J gene TRBJ1-5, with 10 bases fitting TRBD1. Trimming took 3 bases from V and 4 from J; bases not matched to a gene: 9. The CDR3 contains 16 residues. CDR1 is DFQATT, CDR2 SNEGSKA, per germline (reference sequence). CDR3 sequence reads: CSASPRDRGRNQPQHF. The DNA for the CDR3 is TGCAGTGCTAGTCCCCGGGACAGGGGAAGGAATCAGCCCCAGCATTTT.

The chain couples TRBV20-1 to TRBJ2-1, with 7 bases matching TRBD2. Germline assignment: CDR1 DFQATT and CDR2 SNEGSKA (reference sequence). The CDR3 sequence is 17 residues long. J lost 5 bases, V lost 1 base, and 14 bases had no gene match. The CDR3 DNA reads TGCAGTGCTAGAGCCGCATACCGGGACGGGGGGAACAATGAGCAGTTCTTC. Its protein is CSARAAYRDGGNNEQFF.

The chain combines TRBV5-5 with TRBJ2-7, with a tentative D call TRBD1 (5 bases). Germline-derived CDR1 and CDR2 are SGHKS and YYEKEE (reference sequence). The CDR3 is made up of 16 amino acids. Between the trimmed V and J ends, which lost 0 bases and 2 bases, there was a span of 15 bases. CDR3 loop: CASSLAGGQGTYEQYF. In DNA form, the CDR3 reads TGTGCCAGCAGCTTGGCCGGTGGTCAGGGCACCTACGAGCAGTACTTC.

This clonotype is a singleton in its sample. Germline is not matched at one junction end, which may reflect a read error. V gene TRBV29-1 combines with J gene TRBJ1-2; no firm D call. Germline values: CDR1 SQVTM, CDR2 ANQGSEA. The length of the CDR3 is 13 residues. The CDR3 nucleotides read TGCGGCGTGGTCGACCAGTCCCGTTATGGCTACACCTTC. It codes for CGVVDQSRYGYTF.

The chain combines TRBV5-1 with TRBJ2-7; no definite D call. V was trimmed by 0 bases and J by 7 bases, leaving 8 bases between them. This CDR3 has 12 amino acids. Germline V gives CDR1 SGHRS, CDR2 YFSETQ. The CDR3 nucleotides read TGCGCCAGCAGCTTGGACACTATGGAGCAGTACTTC. The encoded protein is CASSLDTMEQYF.

This clonotype has a handful of counts. V gene TRBV27 combines with J gene TRBJ2-7; TRBD2 agrees at 9 bases. The trim removed 7 bases at V and 10 bases at J, leaving 17 bases unmatched. Germline CDR1 reads MNHEY; CDR2 reads SMNVEV (reference sequence). The CDR3 loop spans 15 amino acids. The chain's CDR3 is CASTPIAGAPKDQYF. CDR3 nucleotide sequence: TGTGCCAGCACCCCCATAGCGGGGGCGCCTAAGGACCAGTACTTC.

V gene TRBV19 combines with J gene TRBJ1-5; D remains ambiguous. The V gene's germline CDR1 is LNHDA and CDR2 SQIVND (reference sequence). This CDR3 is built from 17 residues. V was shortened by 1 base and J by 2 bases, with 15 bases between the two germline ends. The CDR3 coding sequence is TGTGCCAGTAGTATAGTAGAGACGGGCATGGGCAATCAGCCCCAGCATTTT. Its protein is CASSIVETGMGNQPQHF.

This clonotype was detected only a few times. This chain uses TRBV20-1 with TRBJ2-7, with 9 bases that match TRBD2. The germline CDR1 and CDR2 sequences are DFQATT and SNEGSKA (reference sequence). The V and J ends lost 6 bases and 3 bases, in that order; junction bases with no gene match: 9. The CDR3 contains 14 residues. CDR3 sequence reads: CSATIAGVYYEQYF. The DNA for the CDR3 is TGCAGTGCAACCATAGCGGGGGTTTACTACGAGCAGTACTTC.

This clonotype appeared once. The rearrangement uses TRBV18 and TRBJ2-6; D remains ambiguous. The CDR3 has 15 residues. Trimming cost V 1 base and J 1 base, with 5 bases left between them. From germline, CDR1 is KGHSH and CDR2 LQKENI. In DNA form, the CDR3 reads TGTGCCAGCTCACCACTGTGGTCTGGGGCCAACGTCCTGACTTTC. This codes for CASSPLWSGANVLTF.

V and J are TRBV20-1 and TRBJ2-7, with TRBD1 matching over 9 bases. The CDR3 covers 15 residues. Per the germline V gene, CDR1 is DFQATT and CDR2 is SNEGSKA (reference sequence). With 0 bases clipped from V and 2 bases from J, the junction kept 5 bases outside the gene matches. The CDR3 DNA sequence: TGCAGTGCTAGAGATCGGGACAGGGTGGCCTACGAGCAGTACTTC. Translation: CSARDRDRVAYEQYF.

A few counts support this clonotype. The chain links TRBV12-3 or TRBV12-4 to TRBJ2-5; no firm D call. The CDR3 contains 12 residues. The V and J ends lost 2 bases and 3 bases respectively, with 4 bases between them. DNA for the CDR3: TGTGCCAGCAGTTTATATAAAGAGACCCAGTACTTC. Translated, it gives CASSLYKETQYF.

J is TRBJ2-3 and V is TRBV27; perhaps TRBD2 as D (5 bases). This CDR3 is 13 amino acids long. Trimming shortened V by 5 bases and J by 5 bases, and 11 bases separated the two germline ends. The germline gives CDR1 MNHEY, CDR2 SMNVEV (reference sequence). The CDR3 bases are TGTGCCAGCAGTGGAGGCCCCCGAGATACGCAGTATTTT. As protein: CASSGGPRDTQYF.

This clonotype was recorded a few times. The V and J genes are TRBV5-1 and TRBJ1-2, with 7 bases lining up with TRBD1. With V trimmed by 4 bases and J by 5 bases, 8 bases remained unmatched. Germline CDR1 is SGHRS and CDR2 is YFSETQ. The CDR3 contains 14 residues. In DNA, the CDR3 is TGCGCCAGCAGCCGCGACAGGGCGGGGTATGGCTACACCTTC. Residues: CASSRDRAGYGYTF.